This T cell receptor beta chain was recovered during a study of OX40 agonist ivuxolimab in advanced cancers. Study background: Six ivuxolimab dose levels, 0.01 to 10 mg/kg, were given intravenously every 2 weeks. Mean age approximately 59 years, range 23 to 79; roughly 82% male.

Findings and caveats of the study: CD8+ T cells averaged more expanded clones than CD4+. Dose levels from 0.1 to 3.0 mg/kg saw CD4+ and CD8+ blood T cells expand clonally by week 6.

A single count supports this clone. The antigen remains unidentified. The repertoire was sequenced with immunoSEQ multiplex PCR; TCRdb's copy has only in-frame clones and lacks some. This sample has 100,000 or so clones, with 90% found just once. V lost 7 bases and J lost 4; bases outside the gene matches: 4. CDR1 and CDR2 from the germline V gene are PRHDT and FYEKMQ (reference sequence). CDR3 length: 13 residues. This specimen consisted of CD4+ or CD8+ T cells sorted from blood, obtained in a trial of the OX40 agonist ivuxolimab. The rearrangement uses TRBV13 and TRBJ2-3; TRBD2 matches 8 bases. The source of this sequence is an adult with an advanced solid tumor such as melanoma, head and neck, liver or kidney cancer. Written as DNA, the CDR3 is TGTGCCAGCAAGCGGGAGATTTCAGATACGCAGTATTTT. Residues: CASKREISDTQYF. The full variable domain, its missing parts supplied by reference TRBV13 and TRBJ2-3, is AAGVIQSPRHLIKEKRETATLKCYPIPRHDTVYWYQQGPGQDPQFLISFYEKMQSDKGSIPDRFSAQQFSDYHSELNMSSLELGDSALYFCASKREISDTQYFGPGTRLTVL.